The 9 T cell receptor beta chains reported below all come from one sample, sequenced in a study of control samples from healthy donors and cancer patients. The assay was immunoSEQ multiplex PCR, and TCRdb's table has in-frame clones only and misses some. The data show tens of thousands of clones, with approximately 90% seen just once and about 3.5% held by the top ten. The sequencing sample was made of blood. The source is a woman in her fifties or sixties in good health.

Notes on this clone: The sample has other DNA sequences that encode this CDR3 too. The rearrangement uses TRBV6-1 and TRBJ1-2; a weak D match, TRBD1 (5 bases). The germline V gene has CDR1 MNHNS and CDR2 SASEGT. The V end was cut by 2 bases, the J end by 8 bases, with 12 bases between. The CDR3 extends over 13 amino acids. The CDR3 region is CASSERGAGGYTF. CDR3 bases: TGTGCCAGCAGTGAAAGAGGGGCGGGGGGCTACACCTTC.

Here the CDR3 DNA reads TGTGCCAGTAGTATGAGACAGGTTTATGGCTACACCTTC. This sequence encodes CASSMRQVYGYTF. This rearrangement joins TRBV19 to TRBJ1-2, with a possible D match to TRBD1 (6 bases). Per the germline V gene, CDR1 is LNHDA and CDR2 is SQIVND (reference sequence). V gave up 3 bases and J gave up 5 bases, with 10 bases separating them. The CDR3 spans 13 residues.

This chain connects TRBV2 to TRBJ2-1; D uncertain. Trimming shortened V by 2 bases and J by 7 bases, and 15 bases separated the two germline ends. CDR1 is SNHLY, CDR2 FYNNEI, per germline. This CDR3 spans 15 amino acids. The CDR3 region is CASSELTPVVNEQFF. The CDR3 region has the DNA TGTGCCAGCAGTGAATTAACTCCGGTGGTGAATGAGCAGTTCTTC. The whole variable domain, remainder taken from reference TRBV2 and TRBJ2-1, is EPEVTQTPSHQVTQMGQEVILRCVPISNHLYFYWYRQILGQKVEFLVSFYNNEISEKSEIFDDQFSVERPDGSNFTLKIRSTKLEDSAMYFCASSELTPVVNEQFFGPGTRLTVL.

The chain recombines TRBV28 with TRBJ2-7; D gene ambiguous. Trimming took off 2 bases at V and 1 base at J, with 15 bases between the two ends. CDR1 and CDR2 (germline): MDHEN, SYDVKM. The CDR3 loop spans 16 amino acids. The CDR3 sequence is CASSLGGRSGSYEQYF. The CDR3 nucleotides read TGTGCCAGCAGTTTAGGCGGCAGGTCCGGTTCCTACGAGCAGTACTTC.

The V gene is TRBV7-9, the J gene TRBJ2-1; 8 bases agree with TRBD2. The CDR3 is 19 amino acids. Trimming at V came to 3 bases and at J to 1 base, leaving 14 bases not matched to a gene. Germline V gene lookup returns CDR1 SEHNR and CDR2 FQNEAQ (reference sequence). CDR3 region: CASSFLSSGDLTSYNEQFF. As DNA, the CDR3 is TGTGCCAGCAGCTTTTTGAGTAGCGGGGATTTGACTTCCTACAATGAGCAGTTCTTC.

V is TRBV6-6 and J is TRBJ2-2, with D perhaps matching TRBD1 or TRBD2 (6 bases each). Trimming shortened V by 6 bases and J by 5 bases, and 16 bases separated the two germline ends. Germline V gene lookup returns CDR1 MNHNY and CDR2 SVGAGI (reference sequence). The CDR3 is 15 amino acids. The CDR3 reads CASSFLGGGTGELFF. In DNA form, the CDR3 reads TGTGCCAGCAGCTTCCTGGGGGGCGGAACCGGGGAGCTGTTTTTT.

The table lists this clone with a count of one. J is TRBJ2-7 and V is TRBV9, with D perhaps matching TRBD2 (5 bases). Trimming cost V 2 bases and J 5 bases, with 11 bases left between them. There are 13 residues in the CDR3. Germline V lookup: CDR1 SGDLS, CDR2 YYNGEE. CDR3 loop: CASSVSSWDEQYF. The CDR3 DNA reads TGTGCCAGCAGCGTGTCTAGCTGGGACGAGCAGTACTTC.

This rearrangement joins TRBV7-3 to TRBJ2-1; tentative D call: TRBD1 (6 bases). Germline CDR1 is SGHTA and CDR2 is FQGTGA. The CDR3 has 16 residues. V was clipped by 1 base and J by 5 bases, with 15 bases between them. CDR3 DNA: TGTGCCAGCAGCTTAATTGGTGTGGCAGGGGACAATGAGCAGTTCTTC. Its protein product is CASSLIGVAGDNEQFF.

The chain employs TRBV18 and TRBJ1-1, with 8 bases lining up with TRBD1. CDR1 and CDR2 from the germline V gene are KGHSH and LQKENI. CDR3 length: 18 amino acids. The V segment lost 2 bases and the J segment 0 bases; nucleotides outside the gene matches: 11. CDR3 sequence (DNA): TGTGCCAGCTCACCATTGGACGGAGCAGGGGGCATGAACACTGAAGCTTTCTTT. Its translation is CASSPLDGAGGMNTEAFF.